The subject of this entry is one TCR beta chain. Antigen: not known. Within the sample, other DNA sequences also encode this same CDR3. This specimen belongs to a study of CD8 T cell repertoires and HIV-1 epitope variants. On the study more broadly: Each of Twenty-five Gag and Nef epitope peptides stimulated a separate culture.

CDR3 size: 13 residues. Germline CDR1 and CDR2: SQVTM and ANQGSEA. With V trimmed by 6 bases and J by 2 bases, 4 bases remained unmatched. Sequencing of TCR beta CDR3 used immunoSEQ survey depth. Sequenced by immunoSEQ multiplex PCR; TCRdb stores in-frame clones only, minus some. The sample records over 6,500 clones, 66% being singletons. The study's findings and limits: This assay reports beta chains of antigen-expanded cells, not T cell function. Of fewer than 10 antigen-specific beta clonotypes, over 5 appeared to cross-react with escape variants.

The rearrangement uses TRBV29-1 and TRBJ2-3; TRBD1 aligns across 8 bases. This TCR came from a male donor with HIV. Sequencing was performed on cultured CD8+ T cells derived from PBMCs. The CDR3 DNA follows: TGCAGCGTCTCGACAGGGGACACAGATACGCAGTATTTT. Translating gives CSVSTGDTDTQYF.